A selection of T cell receptor beta chains follows, all from one sample in a study of CD8 T cells in ankylosing spondylitis. MiXCR, applied by TCRdb to the 5' RACE reads, yields one record per CDR3 protein. The data hold about 150,000 distinct CDR3 sequences, with about 42% observed a single time. The sequenced sample consisted of synovial fluid, either unsorted or a sorted T cell fraction (not recorded which). All receptors come from a male donor with ankylosing spondylitis. The CDR3 runs from the conserved cysteine through the conserved F or W. Each record gives: D gene, V gene, J gene, clone size, CDR3 DNA, CDR3 protein. A D gene is named only where the DNA matches it firmly. Clone sizes are given selectively: once, few, many, or a class where the clone is expanded.

>TRBD1|TRBV27|TRBJ2-3|NA
TGTGCCAGCAGCTGTCGAGGACAGGGGACAGATACGCAGTATTTT
CASSCRGQGTDTQYF
>NA|TRBV9|TRBJ2-3|few
TGTGCCAGCAGCGAGGTAGATACGCAGTATTTT
CASSEVDTQYF
>NA|TRBV12-3/TRBV12-4|TRBJ2-2|many
TGTGCCAGCAGTTTGATGAACACCGGGGAGCTGTTTTTT
CASSLMNTGELFF
>TRBD2|TRBV12-3/TRBV12-4|TRBJ2-1|NA
TGTGCCAGCAGTAACAGTGAGCTGGGGGGGAAACCCTACAATGAGCAGTTCTTC
CASSNSELGGKPYNEQFF
>NA|TRBV6-4|TRBJ1-2|NA
TGTGCCAGCAGTGACCCGTTCGGGGCTCAGGATGGCTACACCTTC
CASSDPFGAQDGYTF
>NA|TRBV12-3/TRBV12-4|TRBJ2-3|NA
TGTGCCAGCAGGTCGTATGGAAGCCCCTATACGCAGTATTTT
CASRSYGSPYTQYF
>NA|TRBV5-1|TRBJ2-1|NA
TGCGCCAGCTTTGGACGGGAGAAGGACAATGAGCAGTTCTTC
CASFGREKDNEQFF
>NA|TRBV7-6|TRBJ2-7|NA
TGTGCCAGCAGCCCAGGGTGGTGGTCCTACGAGCAGTACTTC
CASSPGWWSYEQYF
>NA|TRBV5-1|TRBJ2-1|few
TGCGCCAGCAGCCCGGATGGCTGGTCCAGCATAGGGTCCTACAATGAGCAGTTCTTC
CASSPDGWSSIGSYNEQFF
>TRBD1|TRBV5-1|TRBJ2-1|NA
TGCGCCAGCAGCCTGGGACAGGGGAGGTACAATGAGCAGTTCTTC
CASSLGQGRYNEQFF
>TRBD2|TRBV11-2|TRBJ2-3|NA
TGTGCCAGCAGCTCCCATAGCGGGGGTTCCACAGATACGCAGTATTTT
CASSSHSGGSTDTQYF
>TRBD2|TRBV10-3|TRBJ2-1|NA
TGTGCCACCCGCCGGAGCGGGAGGGCCAATGAGCAGTTCTTC
CATRRSGRANEQFF
>TRBD2|TRBV3-1|TRBJ2-3|NA
TGTGCCAGCAGCCCCTTGGGACTACAACACACAGATACGCAGTATTTT
CASSPLGLQHTDTQYF
>NA|TRBV20-1|TRBJ2-1|few
TGCAGTGCTACCCTCACTCACAATGAGCAGTTCTTC
CSATLTHNEQFF
>TRBD1|TRBV4-1|TRBJ2-2|NA
TGCGCCAGCAGCCAAGTGGAGACAGGGGACCACACCGGGGAGCTGTTTTTT
CASSQVETGDHTGELFF
>NA|TRBV2|TRBJ2-7|NA
TGTGCCAGCAGTGAACGGGACGAGCAGTACTTC
CASSERDEQYF
>TRBD2|TRBV12-3/TRBV12-4|TRBJ2-1|few
TGTGCCAGCAGTCCCCTGCGAGACGGGGCGGGAGTACACAATGAGCAGTTCTTC
CASSPLRDGAGVHNEQFF
>TRBD1|TRBV6-1|TRBJ1-5|NA
TGTGCCAGCAGTGTGAGGACAGGGGGTTTTCAGCCCCAGCATTTT
CASSVRTGGFQPQHF
>NA|TRBV20-1|TRBJ2-7|NA
TGCAGTGCTAGGAAGGGCGAGGGGATCTACGAGCAGTACTTC
CSARKGEGIYEQYF
>NA|TRBV7-9|TRBJ1-1|NA
TGTGCCAGCAGCCCGCCCCATATCCCAGGGCCGGTCACTGAAGCTTTCTTT
CASSPPHIPGPVTEAFF
>NA|TRBV30|TRBJ2-1|NA
TGTGCCTGGAGTGACGGAGTGCTAGGAAATGAGCAGTTCTTC
CAWSDGVLGNEQFF
>NA|TRBV10-3|TRBJ2-2|many
TGTGCCATCAGTGAACTTAGGACAGAGAATACCGGGGAGCTGTTTTTT
CAISELRTENTGELFF
>NA|TRBV10-3|TRBJ2-1|NA
TGTGCCATCAGTGAGATTTGGGTATTTTACAATGAGCAGTTCTTC
CAISEIWVFYNEQFF
>NA|TRBV10-3|TRBJ2-1|NA
TGTGCCACCTCGTCCCGGGACCCGCTTCATCGGTGGCTCAATGAGCAGTTCTTC
CATSSRDPLHRWLNEQFF
>NA|TRBV5-1|TRBJ2-7|NA
TGCGCCAGCAGCTTGTTGGGCTCCTACGAGCAGTACTTC
CASSLLGSYEQYF
>NA|TRBV14|TRBJ1-3|NA
TGTGCCAGCAGCCAAGATCACGGGCCAGGGCGATTCTCTGGAAACACCATATATTTT
CASSQDHGPGRFSGNTIYF
>NA|TRBV20-1|TRBJ1-2|few
TGCAGTGCTAGTTGGATACAGGGACTTTTGCCCCGCTACACCTTC
CSASWIQGLLPRYTF
>NA|TRBV5-1|TRBJ2-3|NA
TGCGCCAGCGCGGTGAAGAGGCTACCAAACACAGATACGCAGTATTTT
CASAVKRLPNTDTQYF
>TRBD2|TRBV4-1|TRBJ2-1|NA
TGCGCCAGCAGCCAAGAGACTAGCGGTGCGATCTGGGGAGAGCAGTTCTTC
CASSQETSGAIWGEQFF
>NA|TRBV5-6|TRBJ1-2|NA
TGTGCCAGCAGCACCGAGGGACCAACTAACTATGGCTACACCTTC
CASSTEGPTNYGYTF
>NA|TRBV7-9|TRBJ2-3|few
TGTGCCAGCAGGACCTCCCAGGACCGATACACAGATACGCAGTATTTT
CASRTSQDRYTDTQYF
>TRBD1|TRBV4-1|TRBJ2-7|NA
TGCGCCAGCAGCCAAGCCAAGACCGGGACAGGGGGATATTGGGGCTACGAGCAGTACTTC
CASSQAKTGTGGYWGYEQYF
>NA|TRBV10-3|TRBJ2-7|NA
TGTGCCATCAATTTAGGTGGGGAGCAGTACTTC
CAINLGGEQYF
>NA|TRBV4-1|TRBJ1-2|once
TGCGCCAGCAGCCAACACTTCGGTGCACAGGTTGATGGCTACACCTTC
CASSQHFGAQVDGYTF
>NA|TRBV11-2|TRBJ1-2|NA
TGTGCCAGCAGCTCCTACAATGGCTACACCTTC
CASSSYNGYTF
>NA|TRBV10-3|TRBJ1-2|many
TGTGCCATCAGTGAGTCAGCTAAGGAGAGCGTTTGGGGCTACACCTTC
CAISESAKESVWGYTF
>NA|TRBV7-8|TRBJ2-3|NA
TGTGCCAGCAGCTTCCCCCCAATTCGACAGCAACCCACAGATACGCAGTATTTT
CASSFPPIRQQPTDTQYF
>TRBD2|TRBV7-3|TRBJ2-7|few
TGTGCCAGCAGCCCCCCGGGACTAGCGGATTACTACGAGCAGTACTTC
CASSPPGLADYYEQYF
>NA|TRBV11-2|TRBJ1-2|many
TGTGCCAGCAGCTTGGATCCCGGTGGGGGGGGCGGCTACACCTTC
CASSLDPGGGGGYTF
>NA|TRBV4-1|TRBJ1-1|NA
TGCGCCAGCAGCCAAGATAGGGGGGCTACTGAAGCTTTCTTT
CASSQDRGATEAFF
>TRBD1|TRBV4-2|TRBJ1-1|NA
TGTGCCAGCAGCTCGGAGACAGGGGTCACTGAAGCTTTCTTT
CASSSETGVTEAFF
>NA|TRBV6-4|TRBJ2-2|NA
TGTGCCAGCAGTGAGAACGGGGCGGACACCGGGGAGCTGTTTTTT
CASSENGADTGELFF